These 28 T cell receptor beta chains originate from one sample sequenced in a study of cytomegalovirus exposure and HLA in healthy donors. With 60 Vbeta and 13 Jbeta primers, the PCR was carried out. Libraries were prepared by immunoSEQ multiplex PCR; TCRdb keeps only in-frame clonotypes and omits some of them. The table shows roughly 90,000 clones, with 74% occurring only once. Sequencing used PBMCs. These receptors came from a man aged 25 to 45 in good health and CMV-seropositive.

The chain recombines TRBV29-1 with TRBJ1-3, with a tentative D call TRBD1 (5 bases). The CDR3 is made up of 14 amino acids. Trimming took off 3 bases at V and 2 bases at J, with 11 bases between the two ends. Germline V gives CDR1 SQVTM, CDR2 ANQGSEA. The CDR3 DNA is TGCAGCGTTGACGGGGGATCCCCTGGAAACACCATATATTTT. This encodes CSVDGGSPGNTIYF.

V and J are TRBV30 and TRBJ1-1, with D perhaps TRBD1 (5 bases). The V gene lost 8 bases and the J gene lost 1 base, with 11 bases spanning the gap. The germline gives CDR1 GTSNPN, CDR2 SVGIG (reference sequence). The length of the CDR3 is 12 residues. The DNA of the CDR3 is TGTGCCGTGGGAGGGGCGAACACTGAAGCTTTCTTT. Amino acids: CAVGGANTEAFF.

In DNA, the CDR3 is TGTGCCAGCAGTCGGCTCGGGGGGACCACAGATACGCAGTATTTT. Translation gives CASSRLGGTTDTQYF. The V gene is TRBV6-6, the J gene TRBJ2-3; 7 nucleotides line up with TRBD2. Germline CDR1 reads MNHNY; CDR2 reads SVGAGI (reference sequence). V shed 5 bases and J 2 bases; nucleotides not matched to a gene: 7. The CDR3 totals 15 residues.

This sequence joins TRBV6-5 and TRBJ1-1, with D tentatively TRBD1 (6 bases). Trimming pared 2 bases from V and 5 bases from J, leaving 12 bases between. CDR3 length: 14 amino acids. Germline values: CDR1 MNHEY, CDR2 SVGAGI. The DNA for the CDR3 is TGTGCCAGCAGTTACGGGGCAGGGGATACTGAAGCTTTCTTT. The encoded protein is CASSYGAGDTEAFF.

The V gene is TRBV9, the J gene TRBJ2-3; D possibly corresponds to TRBD2 (5 bases). CDR1 and CDR2 (germline): SGDLS, YYNGEE. V was trimmed by 1 base and J by 3 bases, leaving 12 bases between them. CDR3 length: 15 residues. CDR3 protein: CASSVLASGTDTQYF. CDR3 nucleotides: TGTGCCAGCAGCGTACTAGCATCGGGGACAGATACGCAGTATTTT.

This sequence joins TRBV5-6 and TRBJ2-5; maybe TRBD2 (5 bases). The CDR3 is made up of 13 amino acids. From germline, CDR1 is SGHDT and CDR2 YYEEEE. V shed 2 bases and J shed 13 bases, with 18 bases lying between them. CDR3 coding DNA: TGTGCCAGCAGCTTAGATTTTGGGAGTTCGTGGTACTTC. Translated, it gives CASSLDFGSSWYF.

A few counts support this clone. V gene TRBV6-1 combines with J gene TRBJ1-4; D not certain. CDR3 length: 14 residues. The ends were cut back, 9 bases at V and 7 bases at J, with 18 bases in the middle. In germline, CDR1 is MNHNS, CDR2 SASEGT. The CDR3, as DNA: TGTGCCAGTAGGGAGGCAGGCCGCCCTGAAAAACTGTTTTTT. It specifies CASREAGRPEKLFF.

The chain uses TRBV5-1 and TRBJ2-7; D may be TRBD2 (5 bases). Germline V gene lookup returns CDR1 SGHRS and CDR2 YFSETQ. This CDR3 is 14 amino acids long. V was trimmed by 7 bases and J by 1 base, leaving 15 bases between them. DNA of the CDR3: TGCGCCAGCCATCCGGGATCTAATTCCTACGAGCAGTACTTC. Protein sequence: CASHPGSNSYEQYF.

Only one count was recorded for this clone. The genes are TRBV7-9 and TRBJ1-1, with 7 positions matching TRBD1. J was trimmed by 0 bases and V by 5 bases; bases with no gene match: 6. This CDR3 has 15 residues. Germline CDR1 is SEHNR and CDR2 is FQNEAQ (reference sequence). CDR3 DNA: TGTGCCAGCAGCCGACAGGGCCAAATGAACACTGAAGCTTTCTTT. This codes for CASSRQGQMNTEAFF.

In its sample, this clone was seen a few times. J is TRBJ2-6 and V is TRBV7-6; TRBD1 is a possible D gene (6 bases). From germline, CDR1 is SGHVS and CDR2 FNYEAQ. The V and J ends lost 7 bases and 0 bases respectively, with 10 bases between them. The CDR3 consists of 15 residues. The CDR3 sequence is CASTDRSSGANVLTF. The CDR3, as DNA: TGTGCCAGCACCGACAGGAGCTCTGGGGCCAACGTCCTGACTTTC.

This rearrangement joins TRBV11-3 to TRBJ2-1; D is possibly TRBD2 (5 bases). Germline values: CDR1 SGHNT, CDR2 YENEEA. This CDR3 region has 12 residues. Trimming pared 4 bases from V and 15 bases from J, leaving 16 bases between. CDR3 protein: CASSSPSRRLFF. The CDR3 DNA follows: TGTGCCAGCAGCTCGCCTAGCCGTAGACTGTTCTTC.

The rearrangement links TRBV28 to TRBJ1-5; D is unclear. The V gene's germline CDR1 is MDHEN and CDR2 SYDVKM. The CDR3 length is 11 residues. The ends were cut back, 5 bases at V and 15 bases at J, with 14 bases in the middle. CDR3 protein: CASSDGSPSHF. The CDR3, as DNA: TGTGCCAGCAGTGATGGTAGCCCATCGCATTTT.

The chain employs TRBV18 and TRBJ2-7; 8 nucleotides match TRBD1. Germline V CDR1 and CDR2: KGHSH, LQKENI. CDR3 length: 17 amino acids. The junction had 17 bases not matched to a gene; V was cut back by 4 bases and J by 6 bases. CDR3 sequence (DNA): TGTGCCAGCTCACGCACTACACCGGGACAGGCGACTGGCGAGCAGTACTTC. Protein sequence: CASSRTTPGQATGEQYF.

The rearrangement links TRBV28 to TRBJ1-2; 10 nucleotides agree with TRBD1. After removal of 3 bases from V and 6 bases from J, the junction contained 7 bases not matched to a gene. Per germline, CDR1 MDHEN and CDR2 SYDVKM. The CDR3 extends over 15 amino acids. As DNA, the CDR3 is TGTGCCAGCAGTTTGGGGGGACAGGGGCAACATGGCTACACCTTC. Encoded protein: CASSLGGQGQHGYTF.

The chain recombines TRBV15 with TRBJ1-4; TRBD1 matches 7 bases. Germline CDR1 reads LNHNV; CDR2 reads YYDKDF (reference sequence). This CDR3 has 14 residues. Trimming cost V 5 bases and J 7 bases; bases outside gene matches: 7. The CDR3 nucleotides read TGTGCCACCAGCCCTTCAGGGGGGAGTGAAAAACTGTTTTTT. Translated, it gives CATSPSGGSEKLFF.

The rearrangement joins TRBV7-9 to TRBJ2-7; 9 bases fit TRBD1. V shed 1 base, J shed 3 bases, and the junction held 1 base outside the gene matches. The CDR3 totals 14 residues. Germline CDR1 is SEHNR and CDR2 is FQNEAQ (reference sequence). The CDR3 loop reads CASSLVGQGYEQYF. CDR3 DNA sequence: TGTGCCAGCAGCTTAGTGGGACAGGGCTACGAGCAGTACTTC.

V gene TRBV5-8 combines with J gene TRBJ2-7; 9 bases align to TRBD1. This CDR3 has 15 residues. With 0 bases clipped from V and 3 bases from J, the junction kept 4 bases outside the gene matches. CDR1 SGHTS and CDR2 YDEGEE come from the germline V gene. The CDR3 loop is CASSLAGTGNYEQYF. CDR3 sequence (DNA): TGTGCCAGCAGCTTGGCCGGGACAGGGAACTACGAGCAGTACTTC.

V is TRBV5-6 and J is TRBJ2-7; a possible D gene is TRBD2 (6 bases). Germline V CDR1 and CDR2: SGHDT, YYEEEE. Between the trimmed V and J ends, which lost 3 bases and 0 bases, there was a span of 19 bases. CDR3 size: 17 residues. In DNA form, the CDR3 reads TGTGCCAGCAGCTCCACCGCTGGAGGGGTCCGCTCCTACGAGCAGTACTTC. Its protein product is CASSSTAGGVRSYEQYF. The whole variable domain, filled in from reference TRBV5-6 and TRBJ2-7, reads DAGVTQSPTHLIKTRGQQVTLRCSPKSGHDTVSWYQQALGQGPQFIFQYYEEEERQRGNFPDRFSGHQFPNYSSELNVNALLLGDSALYLCASSSTAGGVRSYEQYFGPGTRLTVT.

CDR3 sequence: CASSSSNADTQYF. CDR3 DNA sequence: TGTGCCAGCAGCTCTAGCAACGCAGATACGCAGTATTTT. The chain recombines TRBV7-6 with TRBJ2-3; D might be TRBD2 (5 bases). Germline lookup yields CDR1 SGHVS and CDR2 FNYEAQ. V lost 4 bases and J 4 bases, leaving 9 bases between the germline ends. This CDR3 is built from 13 residues.

The rearrangement uses TRBV11-2 and TRBJ1-1; D perhaps matches TRBD1 (6 bases). V gave up 6 bases and J gave up 4 bases, with 12 bases separating them. The V gene's germline CDR1 is SGHAT and CDR2 FQNNGV. CDR3 length: 13 amino acids. The CDR3 nucleotides are TGTGCCAGCAGTCCAGACAGGATCACTGAAGCTTTCTTT. It encodes CASSPDRITEAFF.

CDR3 amino acids: CASSLGGSGGQPQHF. The CDR3 DNA is TGTGCCAGCAGTTTAGGGGGGTCCGGGGGTCAGCCCCAGCATTTT. This rearrangement joins TRBV28 to TRBJ1-5; a possible D gene is TRBD1 (5 bases). This CDR3 has 15 amino acids. V lost 2 bases and J lost 6, with 14 bases in between. From germline, CDR1 is MDHEN and CDR2 SYDVKM.

The chain uses TRBV6-1 and TRBJ2-7; tentatively, D is TRBD2 (5 bases). CDR1 MNHNS and CDR2 SASEGT come from the germline V gene. The CDR3 is made up of 14 amino acids. V lost 4 bases, J lost 6 bases, and 16 bases lay in between. Written as DNA, the CDR3 is TGTGCCAGCAGTGTCCTTCGGGGTAGTTCCGAGCAGTACTTC. Protein: CASSVLRGSSEQYF.

This chain connects TRBV19 to TRBJ2-1, with a possible D match to TRBD2 (5 bases). The V and J ends lost 4 bases and 4 bases respectively, with 11 bases between them. The length of the CDR3 is 14 residues. The germline gives CDR1 LNHDA, CDR2 SQIVND (reference sequence). CDR3 bases: TGTGCCAGTAGTAGCGGGCAGATATACAATGAGCAGTTCTTC. Its translation is CASSSGQIYNEQFF.

The chain has TRBV6-1 and TRBJ2-7; D might be TRBD2 (6 bases). Trimming stripped 5 bases from V and 4 bases from J, with 12 bases between. CDR3 length: 13 residues. Germline V gives CDR1 MNHNS, CDR2 SASEGT. The CDR3 spells CASSNRGMYEQYF. CDR3 in DNA: TGTGCCAGCAGTAACCGGGGGATGTACGAGCAGTACTTC.

This clone was recorded a few times. This rearrangement joins TRBV29-1 to TRBJ2-7; 9 nucleotides agree with TRBD1. J gave up 6 bases and V 6 bases, and 12 bases lay outside the gene matches. The CDR3 runs to 14 residues. Germline V CDR1 and CDR2: SQVTM, ANQGSEA. The CDR3 DNA is TGCAGCGTCCGTAATTTACAGGGGGCCGGCGAGCAGTACTTC. Translation: CSVRNLQGAGEQYF.

The rearrangement links TRBV7-2 to TRBJ2-3; a possible D gene is TRBD1 (6 bases). Germline loops: CDR1 SGHTA, CDR2 FQGNSA. V was cut by 5 bases and J by 4 bases, with 16 bases left in between. The CDR3 consists of 15 residues. DNA of the CDR3: TGTGCCAGCAGCGCAAACACAGGGAGCGCAGATACGCAGTATTTT. Translated, it gives CASSANTGSADTQYF.

The chain recombines TRBV18 with TRBJ1-1; weak D call: TRBD1 (5 bases). The germline V gene encodes CDR1 KGHSH and CDR2 LQKENI. Trimming stripped 3 bases from V and 8 bases from J, with 13 bases between. The CDR3 loop spans 13 amino acids. This chain's CDR3 is CASSPQGLGEAFF. CDR3 DNA: TGTGCCAGCTCACCCCAGGGCCTCGGGGAAGCTTTCTTT.

This chain uses TRBV6-5 with TRBJ1-5; 8 bases match TRBD1. CDR3 length: 14 amino acids. The ends lost 5 bases at V and 1 base at J; junction bases unmatched: 1. CDR1 MNHEY and CDR2 SVGAGI come from the germline V gene. The CDR3 nucleotides are TGTGCCAGCAGTGACAGGGGAAGCAATCAGCCCCAGCATTTT. Translated: CASSDRGSNQPQHF.